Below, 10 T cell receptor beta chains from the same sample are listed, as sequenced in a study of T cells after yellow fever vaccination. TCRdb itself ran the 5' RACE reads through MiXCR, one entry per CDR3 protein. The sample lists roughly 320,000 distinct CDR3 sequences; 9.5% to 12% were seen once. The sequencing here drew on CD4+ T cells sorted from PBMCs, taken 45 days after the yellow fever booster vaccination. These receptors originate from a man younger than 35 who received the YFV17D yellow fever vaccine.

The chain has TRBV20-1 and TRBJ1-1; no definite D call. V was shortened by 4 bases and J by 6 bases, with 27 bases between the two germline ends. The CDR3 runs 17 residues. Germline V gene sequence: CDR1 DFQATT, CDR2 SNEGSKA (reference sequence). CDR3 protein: CSATSDGGPWGRAEAFF. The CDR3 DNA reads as TGCAGTGCTACCTCGGACGGTGGGCCTTGGGGTCGGGCTGAAGCTTTCTTT.

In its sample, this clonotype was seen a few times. Here the CDR3 reads CASSGDRGRTQYF. In DNA, the CDR3 is TGTGCCAGCAGCGGGGACCGGGGAAGGACCCAGTACTTC. V usage is TRBV2 and J usage is TRBJ2-5; D possibly matches TRBD1 or TRBD2 (5 bases each). Germline loops: CDR1 SNHLY, CDR2 FYNNEI. V was trimmed by 6 bases and J by 7 bases, leaving 15 bases between them. This CDR3 contains 13 residues.

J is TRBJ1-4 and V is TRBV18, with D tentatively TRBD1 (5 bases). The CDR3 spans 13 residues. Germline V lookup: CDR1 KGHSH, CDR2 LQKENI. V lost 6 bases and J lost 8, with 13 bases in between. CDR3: CASSAGLEEKLFF. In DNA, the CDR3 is TGTGCCAGCTCGGCAGGGTTGGAGGAAAAACTGTTTTTT.

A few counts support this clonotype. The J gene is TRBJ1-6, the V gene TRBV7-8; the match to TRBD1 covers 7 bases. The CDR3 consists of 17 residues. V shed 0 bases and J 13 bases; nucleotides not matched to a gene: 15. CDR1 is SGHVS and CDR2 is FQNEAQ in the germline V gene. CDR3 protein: CASSLAGGQTLIFPLHF. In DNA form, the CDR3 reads TGTGCCAGCAGCTTAGCGGGGGGACAGACCTTGATTTTCCCCCTCCACTTT.

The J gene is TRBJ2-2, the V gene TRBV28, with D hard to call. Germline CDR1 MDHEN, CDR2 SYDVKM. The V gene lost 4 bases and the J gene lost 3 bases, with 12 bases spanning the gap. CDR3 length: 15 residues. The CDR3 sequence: CASSSPPTHTGELFF. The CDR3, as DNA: TGTGCCAGCAGTTCCCCCCCTACACACACCGGGGAGCTGTTTTTT.

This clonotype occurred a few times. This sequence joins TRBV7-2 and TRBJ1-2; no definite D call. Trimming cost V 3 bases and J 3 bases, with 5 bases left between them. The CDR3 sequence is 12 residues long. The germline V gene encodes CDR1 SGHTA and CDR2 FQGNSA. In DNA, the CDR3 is TGTGCCAGCAGCTTCAACGACTATGGCTACACCTTC. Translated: CASSFNDYGYTF.

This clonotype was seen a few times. This CDR3 reads CASSPQVGGGTEAFF. The CDR3 DNA sequence: TGTGCCAGCAGCCCGCAGGTGGGGGGCGGAACTGAAGCTTTCTTT. The chain is built from TRBV7-2 and TRBJ1-1, with D maybe TRBD1 (6 bases). The CDR3 covers 15 residues. Germline loops: CDR1 SGHTA, CDR2 FQGNSA. The V gene lost 5 bases and the J gene lost 5 bases, with 18 bases spanning the gap.

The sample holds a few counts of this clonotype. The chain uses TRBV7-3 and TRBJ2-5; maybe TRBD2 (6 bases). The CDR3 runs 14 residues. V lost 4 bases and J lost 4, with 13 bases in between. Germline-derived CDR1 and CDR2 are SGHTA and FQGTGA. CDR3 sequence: CASSSRGGGETQYF. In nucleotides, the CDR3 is TGTGCCAGCAGCTCCCGTGGGGGAGGAGAGACCCAGTACTTC.

CDR3 amino acids: CSASMGQGLVGGYTF. For the CDR3, the DNA is TGCAGTGCTAGCATGGGACAGGGGCTGGTGGGTGGCTACACCTTC. The chain uses TRBV20-1 and TRBJ1-2; TRBD1 agrees at 10 bases. CDR1 and CDR2 (germline): DFQATT, SNEGSKA (reference sequence). There are 15 residues in the CDR3. The V segment lost 3 bases and the J segment 7 bases; nucleotides outside the gene matches: 11.

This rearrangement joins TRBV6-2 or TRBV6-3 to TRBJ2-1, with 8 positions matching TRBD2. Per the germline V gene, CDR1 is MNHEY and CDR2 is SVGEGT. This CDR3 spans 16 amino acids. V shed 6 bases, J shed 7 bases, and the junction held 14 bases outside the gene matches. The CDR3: CASSPGGGGPLNEQFF. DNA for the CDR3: TGTGCCAGCAGCCCCGGGGGGGGGGGACCCTTAAATGAGCAGTTCTTC.